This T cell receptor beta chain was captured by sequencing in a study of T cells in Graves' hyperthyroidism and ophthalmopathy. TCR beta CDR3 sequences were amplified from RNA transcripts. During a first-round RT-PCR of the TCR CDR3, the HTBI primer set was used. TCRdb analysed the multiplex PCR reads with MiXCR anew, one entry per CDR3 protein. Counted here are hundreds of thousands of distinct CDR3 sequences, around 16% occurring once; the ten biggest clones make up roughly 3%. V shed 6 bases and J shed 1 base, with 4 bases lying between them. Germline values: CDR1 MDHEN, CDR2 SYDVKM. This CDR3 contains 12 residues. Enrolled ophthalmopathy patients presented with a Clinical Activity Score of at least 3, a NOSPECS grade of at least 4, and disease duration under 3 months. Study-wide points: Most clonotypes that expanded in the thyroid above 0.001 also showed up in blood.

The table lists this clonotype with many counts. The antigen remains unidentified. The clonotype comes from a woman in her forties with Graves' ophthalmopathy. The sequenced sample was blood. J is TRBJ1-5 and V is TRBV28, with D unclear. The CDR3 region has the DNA TGTGCCAGCAGGTCGAGCAATCAGCCCCAGCATTTT. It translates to CASRSSNQPQHF.